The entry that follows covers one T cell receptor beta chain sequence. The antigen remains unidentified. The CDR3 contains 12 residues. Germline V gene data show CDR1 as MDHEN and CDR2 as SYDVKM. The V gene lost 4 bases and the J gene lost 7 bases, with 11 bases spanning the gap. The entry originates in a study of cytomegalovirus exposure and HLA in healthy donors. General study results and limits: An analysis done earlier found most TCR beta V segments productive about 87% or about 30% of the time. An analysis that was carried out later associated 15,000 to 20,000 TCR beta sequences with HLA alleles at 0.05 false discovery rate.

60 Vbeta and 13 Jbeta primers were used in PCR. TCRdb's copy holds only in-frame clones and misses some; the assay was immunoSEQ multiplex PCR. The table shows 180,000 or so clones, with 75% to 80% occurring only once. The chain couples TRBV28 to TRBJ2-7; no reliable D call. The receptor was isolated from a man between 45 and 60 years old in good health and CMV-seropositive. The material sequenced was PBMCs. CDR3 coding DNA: TGTGCCAGCAGTTATATAGAGAGGGAGCAGTACTTC. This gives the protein CASSYIEREQYF. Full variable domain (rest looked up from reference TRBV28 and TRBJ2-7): DVKVTQSSRYLVKRTGEKVFLECVQDMDHENMFWYRQDPGLGLRLIYFSYDVKMKEKGDIPEGYSVSREKKERFSLILESASTNQTSMYLCASSYIEREQYFGPGTRLTVT.